This TCR beta chain emerged from a study of shared clonotypes between healthy human individuals. The material for each subset, its genomic DNA, was split evenly across several immunoSEQ plates. In the original analysis: ImmunoSEQ output lacked quality scores and full-length reads, limiting matched filtering. Using immunoSEQ multiplex PCR, the repertoire was profiled, and TCRdb retains in-frame clones only, with some absent. D and trimming were read from the DNA, whereas the V and J calls and clone size are those reported in that table. This table holds roughly 1,500,000 clones, approximately 98.5% found once. Findings and caveats of the study: Rarefaction curves obtained for sorted subsets showed sequencing incomplete despite large depth. Non-shared clonotypes showed lower generation probabilities than clonotypes common to all four donors.

CDR1 is SGHDT and CDR2 is YYEEEE in the germline V gene. There are 17 residues in the CDR3. V was pared by 4 bases and J by 0 bases, with 18 bases between. Of note for this clone: Antigen unknown.

This TCR derives from a young man in good health. V is TRBV5-6 and J is TRBJ2-3; D gene ambiguous. Sequencing used naive CD4+ T cells sorted from blood. Subset of the sample: CD45RA+ positively selected. The CDR3 loop is CASSRIMGSFSTDTQYF. The CDR3 coding sequence is TGTGCCAGCAGCAGAATCATGGGGTCCTTCAGCACAGATACGCAGTATTTT.